This T cell receptor (beta chain) is drawn from a study of beta chain features in type 1 diabetes. The study's findings and limits: Type 1 diabetes patients showed a moderate but significant shortening of TCRB CDR3s in all four CD4+ subsets.

The CDR3 has 15 residues. Germline lookup yields CDR1 LNHDA and CDR2 SQIVND (reference sequence). The ends were cut back, 3 bases at V and 2 bases at J, with 11 bases in the middle. The study reverse transcribed the entire isolated RNA, so it sequenced expressed TCRB transcripts. The data were produced by immunoSEQ multiplex PCR, yet TCRdb's version contains in-frame clones alone and is incomplete. The table includes a few hundred thousand clones, 8% to 10% detected once. To note about this clone: The antigen remains undetermined.

Sorted CD4+ subsets: naive, central memory, regulatory, stem cell-like memory (CD45RO/CCR7/CD25/CD127/CD95/CD27 panel). Source material: central memory CD4+ T cells from blood. The chain has TRBV19 and TRBJ1-5; D remains unclear. The clonotype originates from a man in his thirties or forties with type 1 diabetes. The CDR3 loop is CASSMNWGGNQPQHF. As DNA, the CDR3 is TGTGCCAGTAGTATGAACTGGGGTGGCAATCAGCCCCAGCATTTT.